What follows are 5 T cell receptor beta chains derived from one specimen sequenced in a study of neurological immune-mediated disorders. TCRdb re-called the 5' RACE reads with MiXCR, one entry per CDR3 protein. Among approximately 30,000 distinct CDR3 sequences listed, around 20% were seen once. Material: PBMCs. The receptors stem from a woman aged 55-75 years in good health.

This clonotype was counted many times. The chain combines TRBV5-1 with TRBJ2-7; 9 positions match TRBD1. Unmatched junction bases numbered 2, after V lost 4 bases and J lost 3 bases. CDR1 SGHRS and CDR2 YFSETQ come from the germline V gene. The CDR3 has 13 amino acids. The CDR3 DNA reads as TGCGCCAGCAGCCGACAGGGGGACTACGAGCAGTACTTC. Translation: CASSRQGDYEQYF. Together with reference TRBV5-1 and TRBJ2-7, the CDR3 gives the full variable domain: KAGVTQTPRYLIKTRGQQVTLSCSPISGHRSVSWYQQTPGQGLQFLFEYFSETQRNKGNFPGRFSGRQFSNSRSEMNVSTLELGDSALYLCASSRQGDYEQYFGPGTRLTVT.

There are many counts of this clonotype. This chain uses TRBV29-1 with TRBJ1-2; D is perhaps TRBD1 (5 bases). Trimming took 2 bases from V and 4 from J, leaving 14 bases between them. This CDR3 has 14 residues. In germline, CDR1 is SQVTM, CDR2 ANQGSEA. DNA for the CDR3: TGCAGCGTTGAACGGGGGGTGGAGGCCTATGGCTACACCTTC. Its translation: CSVERGVEAYGYTF.

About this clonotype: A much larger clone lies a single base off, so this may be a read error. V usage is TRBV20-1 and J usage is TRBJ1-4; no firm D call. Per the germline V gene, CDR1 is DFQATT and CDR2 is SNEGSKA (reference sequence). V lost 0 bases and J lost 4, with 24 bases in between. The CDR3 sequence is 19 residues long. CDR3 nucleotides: TGCAGTGCTAGAGATCTCGCGACTTATCGCACCGGGTGTAATGAAAAACTGTTTTTT. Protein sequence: CSARDLATYRTGCNEKLFF.

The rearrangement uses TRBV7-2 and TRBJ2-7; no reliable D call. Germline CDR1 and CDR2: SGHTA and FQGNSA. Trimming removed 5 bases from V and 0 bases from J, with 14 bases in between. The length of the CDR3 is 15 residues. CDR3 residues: CASSRAGVSSYEQYF. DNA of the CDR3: TGTGCCAGCAGCCGGGCCGGAGTAAGCTCCTACGAGCAGTACTTC.

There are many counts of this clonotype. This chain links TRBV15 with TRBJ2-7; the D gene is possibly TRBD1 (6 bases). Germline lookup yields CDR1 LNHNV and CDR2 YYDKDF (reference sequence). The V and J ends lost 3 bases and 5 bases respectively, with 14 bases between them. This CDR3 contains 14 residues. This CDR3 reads CATSSTGPWNEQYF. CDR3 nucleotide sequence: TGTGCCACCAGCAGTACAGGGCCGTGGAACGAGCAGTACTTC.